This T cell receptor (beta chain) was sequenced in a study of tumor-infiltrating lymphocytes in oesophageal squamous cell carcinoma. MiXCR, run by TCRdb on the PCR reads, gives a single entry per CDR3 protein. Here the sample spans around 18,000 distinct CDR3 sequences, 35% to 50% being singletons. V dropped 4 bases and J dropped 5 bases, with 8 bases sitting between them. CDR3 size: 12 residues. Germline V gene data show CDR1 as SEHNR and CDR2 as FQNEAQ (reference sequence). This chain uses TRBV7-9 with TRBJ2-5; D gene unclear. Sample: esophageal tumor tissue. The clonotype comes from a male donor with esophageal squamous cell carcinoma. The CDR3 DNA sequence: TGTGCCAGCAGCTCCATCGGGGAGACCCAGTACTTC. It specifies CASSSIGETQYF.